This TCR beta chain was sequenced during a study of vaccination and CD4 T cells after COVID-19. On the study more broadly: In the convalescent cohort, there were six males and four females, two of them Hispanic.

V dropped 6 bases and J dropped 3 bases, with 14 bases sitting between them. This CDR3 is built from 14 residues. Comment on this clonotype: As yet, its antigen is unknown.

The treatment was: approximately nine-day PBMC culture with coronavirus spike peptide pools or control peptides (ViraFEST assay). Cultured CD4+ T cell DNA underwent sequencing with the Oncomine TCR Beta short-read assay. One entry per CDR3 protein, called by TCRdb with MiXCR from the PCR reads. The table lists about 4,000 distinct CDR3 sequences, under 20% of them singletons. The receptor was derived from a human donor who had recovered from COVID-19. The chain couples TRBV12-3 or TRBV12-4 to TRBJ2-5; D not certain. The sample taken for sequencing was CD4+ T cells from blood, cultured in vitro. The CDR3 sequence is CASSLDVLEETQYF. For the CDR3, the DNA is TGTGCCAGCAGCCTCGACGTATTGGAAGAGACCCAGTACTTC.